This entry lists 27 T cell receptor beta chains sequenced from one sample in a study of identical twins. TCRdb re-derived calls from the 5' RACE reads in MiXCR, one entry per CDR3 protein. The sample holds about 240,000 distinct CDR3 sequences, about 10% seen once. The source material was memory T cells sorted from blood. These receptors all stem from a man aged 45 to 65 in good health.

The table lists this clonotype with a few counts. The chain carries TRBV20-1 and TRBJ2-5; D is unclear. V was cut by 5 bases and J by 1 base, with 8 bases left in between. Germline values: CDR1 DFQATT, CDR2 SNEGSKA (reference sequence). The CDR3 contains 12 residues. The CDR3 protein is CSAAFLQETQYF. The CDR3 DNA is TGCAGTGCTGCTTTTCTCCAAGAGACCCAGTACTTC.

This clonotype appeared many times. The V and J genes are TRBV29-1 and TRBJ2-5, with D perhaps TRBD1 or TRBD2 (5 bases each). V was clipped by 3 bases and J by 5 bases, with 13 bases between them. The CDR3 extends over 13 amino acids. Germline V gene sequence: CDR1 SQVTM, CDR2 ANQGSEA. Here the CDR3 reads CSVDSGTRETQYF. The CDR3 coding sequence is TGCAGCGTTGATTCAGGGACCCGGGAGACCCAGTACTTC. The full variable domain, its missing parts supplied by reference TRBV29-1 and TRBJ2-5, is SAVISQKPSRDICQRGTSLTIQCQVDSQVTMMFWYRQQPGQSLTLIATANQGSEATYESGFVIDKFPISRPNLTFSTLTVSNMSPEDSSIYLCSVDSGTRETQYFGPGTRLLVL.

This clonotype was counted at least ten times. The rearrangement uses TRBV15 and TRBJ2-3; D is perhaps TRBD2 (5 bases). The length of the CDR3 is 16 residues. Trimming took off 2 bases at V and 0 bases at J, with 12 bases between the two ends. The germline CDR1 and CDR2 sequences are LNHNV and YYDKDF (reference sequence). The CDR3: CATSRRASPSTDTQYF. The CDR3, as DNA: TGTGCCACCAGCAGAAGGGCTAGCCCGAGCACAGATACGCAGTATTTT.

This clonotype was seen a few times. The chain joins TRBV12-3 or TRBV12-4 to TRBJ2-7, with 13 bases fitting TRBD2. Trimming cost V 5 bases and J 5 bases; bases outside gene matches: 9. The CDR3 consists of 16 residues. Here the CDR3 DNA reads TGTGCCAGCAGTCGGACTAGCGGGGGCCCCAGGGACGAGCAGTACTTC. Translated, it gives CASSRTSGGPRDEQYF.

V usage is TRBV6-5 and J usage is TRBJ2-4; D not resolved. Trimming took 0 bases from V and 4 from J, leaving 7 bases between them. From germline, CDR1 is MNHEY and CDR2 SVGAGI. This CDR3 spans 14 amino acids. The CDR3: CASSYSGQKNIQYF. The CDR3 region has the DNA TGTGCCAGCAGTTACTCGGGCCAGAAAAACATTCAGTACTTC.

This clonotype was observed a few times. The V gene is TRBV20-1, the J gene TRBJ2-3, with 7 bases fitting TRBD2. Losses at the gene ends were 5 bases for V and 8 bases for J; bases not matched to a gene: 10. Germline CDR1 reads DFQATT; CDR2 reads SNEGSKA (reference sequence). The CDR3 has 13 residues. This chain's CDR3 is CSAPTSSVGTQYF. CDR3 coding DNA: TGCAGTGCTCCGACTAGCTCTGTTGGTACGCAGTATTTT.

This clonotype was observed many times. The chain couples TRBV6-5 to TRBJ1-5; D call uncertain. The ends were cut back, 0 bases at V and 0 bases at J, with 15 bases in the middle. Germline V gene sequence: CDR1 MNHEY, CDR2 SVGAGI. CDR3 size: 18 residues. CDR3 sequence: CASSYSGRNLYSNQPQHF. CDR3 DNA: TGTGCCAGCAGTTACTCGGGCAGAAACCTATATAGCAATCAGCCCCAGCATTTT.

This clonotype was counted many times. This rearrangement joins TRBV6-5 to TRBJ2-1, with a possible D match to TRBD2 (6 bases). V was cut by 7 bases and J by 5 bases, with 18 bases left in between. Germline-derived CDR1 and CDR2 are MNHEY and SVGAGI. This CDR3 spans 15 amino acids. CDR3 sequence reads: CASKRPGLPDNEQFF. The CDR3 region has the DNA TGTGCCAGCAAGCGTCCGGGACTTCCTGACAATGAGCAGTTCTTC.

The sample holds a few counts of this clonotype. CDR3 nucleotides: TGTGCCAGCAGCTTAGCGGGAGCGGGGGGAGCCACAGATACGCAGTATTTT. Encoded protein: CASSLAGAGGATDTQYF. The chain is built from TRBV7-2 and TRBJ2-3; 9 bases are a match to TRBD2. V was pared by 0 bases and J by 2 bases, with 6 bases of the junction left unmatched. This CDR3 region has 17 residues. Germline CDR1 SGHTA, CDR2 FQGNSA. The full variable domain, rest sourced from reference TRBV7-2 and TRBJ2-3, is GAGVSQSPSNKVTEKGKDVELRCDPISGHTALYWYRQSLGQGLEFLIYFQGNSAPDKSGLPSDRFSAERTGGSVSTLTIQRTQQEDSAVYLCASSLAGAGGATDTQYFGPGTRLTVL.

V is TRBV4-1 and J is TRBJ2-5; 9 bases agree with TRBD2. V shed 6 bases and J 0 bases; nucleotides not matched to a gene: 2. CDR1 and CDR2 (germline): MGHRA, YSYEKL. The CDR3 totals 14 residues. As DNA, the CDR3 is TGCGCCAGCAGAAGCGGGGGGAACCAAGAGACCCAGTACTTC. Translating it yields CASRSGGNQETQYF.

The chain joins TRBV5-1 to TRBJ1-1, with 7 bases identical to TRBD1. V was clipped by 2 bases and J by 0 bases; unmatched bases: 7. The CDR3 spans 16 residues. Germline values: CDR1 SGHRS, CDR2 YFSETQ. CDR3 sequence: CASSFQDQGVNTEAFF. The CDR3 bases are TGCGCCAGCAGCTTTCAAGACCAGGGGGTGAACACTGAAGCTTTCTTT.

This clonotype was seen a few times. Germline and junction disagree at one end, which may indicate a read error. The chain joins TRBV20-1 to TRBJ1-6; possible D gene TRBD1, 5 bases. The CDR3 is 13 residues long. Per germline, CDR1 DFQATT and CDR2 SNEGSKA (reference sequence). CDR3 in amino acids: CSALGASNSPPHF. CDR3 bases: TGCAGTGCACTTGGGGCTTCTAATTCACCCCCCCACTTT.

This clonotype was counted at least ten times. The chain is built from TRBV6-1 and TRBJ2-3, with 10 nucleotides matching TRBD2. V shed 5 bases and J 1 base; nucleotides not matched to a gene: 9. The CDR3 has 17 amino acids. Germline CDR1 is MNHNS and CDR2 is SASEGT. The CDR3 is CASSPIPGTSGTDTQYF. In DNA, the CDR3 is TGTGCCAGCAGTCCGATTCCGGGGACTAGCGGCACAGATACGCAGTATTTT.

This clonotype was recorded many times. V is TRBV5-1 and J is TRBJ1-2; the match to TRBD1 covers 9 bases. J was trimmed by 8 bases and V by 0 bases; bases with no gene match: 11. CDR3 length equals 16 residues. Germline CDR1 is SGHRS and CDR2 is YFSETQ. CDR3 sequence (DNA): TGCGCCAGCAGCTTGGCTTCGCCGGGACAGGGAAGGGGCTACACCTTC. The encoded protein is CASSLASPGQGRGYTF.

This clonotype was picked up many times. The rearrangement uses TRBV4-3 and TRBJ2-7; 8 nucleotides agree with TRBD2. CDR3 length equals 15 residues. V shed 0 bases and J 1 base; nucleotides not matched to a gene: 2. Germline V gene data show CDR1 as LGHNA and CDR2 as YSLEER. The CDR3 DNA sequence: TGCGCCAGCAGCCAAGATATAGCGGGGTCCTACGAGCAGTACTTC. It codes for CASSQDIAGSYEQYF.

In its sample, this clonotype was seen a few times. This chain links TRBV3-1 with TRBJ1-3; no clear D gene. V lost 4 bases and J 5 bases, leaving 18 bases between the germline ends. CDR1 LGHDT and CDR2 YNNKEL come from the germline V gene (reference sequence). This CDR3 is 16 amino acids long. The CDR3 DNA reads TGTGCCAGCAGCCCTACCGGCCGAACCGTTCGAAACACCATATATTTT. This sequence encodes CASSPTGRTVRNTIYF.

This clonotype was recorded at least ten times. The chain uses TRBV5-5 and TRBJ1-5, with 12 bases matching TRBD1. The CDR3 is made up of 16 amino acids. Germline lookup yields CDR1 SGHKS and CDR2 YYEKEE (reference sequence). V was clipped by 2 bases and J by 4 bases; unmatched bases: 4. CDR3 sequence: CASSFRGQGANQPQHF. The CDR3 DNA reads TGTGCCAGCAGCTTCCGGGGACAGGGGGCGAATCAGCCCCAGCATTTT. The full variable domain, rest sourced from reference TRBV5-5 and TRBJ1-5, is DAGVTQSPTHLIKTRGQQVTLRCSPISGHKSVSWYQQVLGQGPQFIFQYYEKEERGRGNFPDRFSARQFPNYSSELNVNALLLGDSALYLCASSFRGQGANQPQHFGDGTRLSIL.

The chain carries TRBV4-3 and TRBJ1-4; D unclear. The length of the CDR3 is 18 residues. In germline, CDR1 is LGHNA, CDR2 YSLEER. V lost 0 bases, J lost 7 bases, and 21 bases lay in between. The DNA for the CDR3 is TGCGCCAGCAGCCAAGATCTGGTCAGAGAGTTTATTAGTGAAAAACTGTTTTTT. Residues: CASSQDLVREFISEKLFF.

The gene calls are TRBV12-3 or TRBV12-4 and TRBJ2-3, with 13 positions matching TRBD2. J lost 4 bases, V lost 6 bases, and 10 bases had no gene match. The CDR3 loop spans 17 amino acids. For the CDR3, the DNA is TGTGCCAGCAGAACTGGGACTAGCGGGGAGTATTCAGATACGCAGTATTTT. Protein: CASRTGTSGEYSDTQYF.

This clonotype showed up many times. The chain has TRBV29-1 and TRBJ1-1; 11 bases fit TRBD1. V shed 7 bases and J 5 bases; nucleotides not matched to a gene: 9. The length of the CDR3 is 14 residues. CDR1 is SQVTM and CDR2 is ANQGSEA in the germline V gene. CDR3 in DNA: TGCAGCGCAGGGGACAGGGGGGAATTTACTGAAGCTTTCTTT. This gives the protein CSAGDRGEFTEAFF.

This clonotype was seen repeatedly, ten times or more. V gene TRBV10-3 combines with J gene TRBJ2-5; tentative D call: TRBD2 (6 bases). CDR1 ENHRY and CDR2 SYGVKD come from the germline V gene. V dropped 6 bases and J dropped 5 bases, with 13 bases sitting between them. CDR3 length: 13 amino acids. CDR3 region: CAISLTRGETQYF. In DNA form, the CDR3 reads TGTGCCATCAGCCTGACTAGAGGCGAGACCCAGTACTTC.

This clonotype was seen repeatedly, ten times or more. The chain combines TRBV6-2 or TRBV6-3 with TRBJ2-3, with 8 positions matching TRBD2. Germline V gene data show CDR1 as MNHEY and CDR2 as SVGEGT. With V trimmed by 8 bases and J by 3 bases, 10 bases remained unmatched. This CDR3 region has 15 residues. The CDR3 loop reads CASSRGGRKTDTQYF. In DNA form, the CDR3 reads TGTGCCAGCTCCCGGGGCGGGAGGAAGACAGATACGCAGTATTTT.

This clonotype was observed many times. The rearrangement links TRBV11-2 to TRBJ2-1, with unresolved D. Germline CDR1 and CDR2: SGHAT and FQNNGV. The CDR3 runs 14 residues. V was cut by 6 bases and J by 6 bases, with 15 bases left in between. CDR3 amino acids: CASSPLRRINEQFF. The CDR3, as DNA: TGTGCCAGCAGTCCCCTGCGAAGGATCAATGAGCAGTTCTTC.

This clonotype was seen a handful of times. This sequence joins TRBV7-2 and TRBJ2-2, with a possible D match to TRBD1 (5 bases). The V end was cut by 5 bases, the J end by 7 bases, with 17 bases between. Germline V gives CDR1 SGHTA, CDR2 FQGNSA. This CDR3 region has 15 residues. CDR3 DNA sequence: TGTGCCAGCAGCCCCGCGGACATTTCCCACGGGGAGCTGTTTTTT. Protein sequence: CASSPADISHGELFF. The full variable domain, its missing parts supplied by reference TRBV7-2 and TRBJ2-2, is GAGVSQSPSNKVTEKGKDVELRCDPISGHTALYWYRQSLGQGLEFLIYFQGNSAPDKSGLPSDRFSAERTGGSVSTLTIQRTQQEDSAVYLCASSPADISHGELFFGEGSRLTVL.

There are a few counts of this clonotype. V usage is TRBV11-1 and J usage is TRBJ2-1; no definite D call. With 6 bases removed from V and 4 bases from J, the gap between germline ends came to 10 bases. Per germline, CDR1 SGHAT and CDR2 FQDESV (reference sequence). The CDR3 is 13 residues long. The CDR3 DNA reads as TGTGCCAGCAGAGGCGACAAGTACAATGAGCAGTTCTTC. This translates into CASRGDKYNEQFF. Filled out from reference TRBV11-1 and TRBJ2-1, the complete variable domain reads EAEVAQSPRYKITEKSQAVAFWCDPISGHATLYWYRQILGQGPELLVQFQDESVVDDSQLPKDRFSAERLKGVDSTLKIQPAELGDSAMYLCASRGDKYNEQFFGPGTRLTVL.

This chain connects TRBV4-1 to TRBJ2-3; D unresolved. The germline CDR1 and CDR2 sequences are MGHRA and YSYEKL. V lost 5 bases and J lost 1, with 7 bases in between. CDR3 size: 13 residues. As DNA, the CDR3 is TGCGCCAGCAGCTGGTCGGGCACAGATACGCAGTATTTT. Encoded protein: CASSWSGTDTQYF.

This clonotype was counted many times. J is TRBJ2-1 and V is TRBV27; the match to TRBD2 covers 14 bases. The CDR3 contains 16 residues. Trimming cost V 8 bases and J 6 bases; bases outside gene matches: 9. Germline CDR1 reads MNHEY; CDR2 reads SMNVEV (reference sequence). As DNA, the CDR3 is TGTGCCAGCCGGACTAGCGGGGGGAATCCCTCCAATGAGCAGTTCTTC. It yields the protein CASRTSGGNPSNEQFF.